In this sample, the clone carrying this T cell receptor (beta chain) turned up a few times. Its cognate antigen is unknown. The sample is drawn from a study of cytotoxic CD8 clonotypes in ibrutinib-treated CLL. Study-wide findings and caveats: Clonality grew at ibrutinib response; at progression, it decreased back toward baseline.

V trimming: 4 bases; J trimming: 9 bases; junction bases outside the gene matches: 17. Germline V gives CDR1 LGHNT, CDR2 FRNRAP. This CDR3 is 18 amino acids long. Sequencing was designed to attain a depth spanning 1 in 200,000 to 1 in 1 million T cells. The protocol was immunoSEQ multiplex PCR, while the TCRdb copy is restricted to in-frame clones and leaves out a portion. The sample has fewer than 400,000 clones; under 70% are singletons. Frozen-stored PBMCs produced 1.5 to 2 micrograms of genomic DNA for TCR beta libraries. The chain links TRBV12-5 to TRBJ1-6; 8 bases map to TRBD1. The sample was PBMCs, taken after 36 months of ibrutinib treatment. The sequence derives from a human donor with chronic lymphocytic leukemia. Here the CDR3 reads CASGSSRVGTGHPSPLHF. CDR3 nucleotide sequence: TGTGCTAGTGGTTCATCACGCGTAGGGACAGGTCATCCTTCACCCCTCCACTTT.